These 19 T cell receptor beta chains were sequenced from one sample in a study of response to subunit inactivated influenza vaccine. TCRdb used MiXCR to reprocess the RT-PCR reads, holding one entry per CDR3 protein. The sample holds just under 550,000 distinct CDR3 sequences, 20% to 25% seen once. This same sample was also taken into another study, of T cells expressing NK-cell markers. That work contributes: UMIs accompanied the 5'RACE template switching by which TCR beta cDNA was made.

Source: CD4+ T cells sorted from PBMCs, taken approximately 12 days after vaccination. The receptors come from a man aged 45-65 years who received an inactivated influenza vaccine.

This clonotype was detected only a few times. The chain carries TRBV5-1 and TRBJ2-6; perhaps D is TRBD1 or TRBD2 (5 bases each). The CDR3 is made up of 16 amino acids. V shed 4 bases and J shed 0 bases, with 11 bases lying between them. Germline-derived CDR1 and CDR2 are SGHRS and YFSETQ. CDR3 loop: CASSQGRFSGANVLTF. CDR3 coding DNA: TGCGCCAGCAGCCAGGGACGTTTCTCTGGGGCCAACGTCCTGACTTTC. Together with reference TRBV5-1 and TRBJ2-6, the CDR3 gives the full variable domain: KAGVTQTPRYLIKTRGQQVTLSCSPISGHRSVSWYQQTPGQGLQFLFEYFSETQRNKGNFPGRFSGRQFSNSRSEMNVSTLELGDSALYLCASSQGRFSGANVLTFGAGSRLTVL.

The V and J genes are TRBV20-1 and TRBJ1-1; D unresolved. The CDR3 is made up of 13 amino acids. Trimming took off 5 bases at V and 1 base at J, with 11 bases between the two ends. Germline CDR1 reads DFQATT; CDR2 reads SNEGSKA (reference sequence). The DNA for the CDR3 is TGCAGTGCTTTTGACCCATCGAACACTGAAGCTTTCTTT. Protein product: CSAFDPSNTEAFF.

This clonotype turned up a few times. J is TRBJ2-7 and V is TRBV6-2 or TRBV6-3; 11 nucleotides align to TRBD2. Unmatched junction bases numbered 5, after V lost 2 bases and J lost 2 bases. The CDR3 loop spans 16 amino acids. Germline assignment: CDR1 MNHEY and CDR2 SVGEGT. Here the CDR3 reads CASSYQLAGVTYEQYF. The CDR3, as DNA: TGTGCCAGCAGTTACCAACTAGCGGGAGTCACCTACGAGCAGTACTTC.

The chain has TRBV11-1 and TRBJ1-4; the match to TRBD1 covers 7 bases. The junction had 17 bases not matched to a gene; V was cut back by 4 bases and J by 3 bases. Germline V CDR1 and CDR2: SGHAT, FQDESV (reference sequence). CDR3 length: 19 residues. The CDR3 is CASSSVQGVYTGANEKLFF. The CDR3 DNA sequence: TGTGCCAGCAGCTCGGTCCAAGGGGTCTACACAGGGGCTAATGAAAAACTGTTTTTT.

The chain couples TRBV7-2 to TRBJ2-7; no clear D. V was shortened by 5 bases and J by 0 bases, with 8 bases between the two germline ends. In germline, CDR1 is SGHTA, CDR2 FQGNSA. The length of the CDR3 is 13 residues. The CDR3, as DNA: TGTGCCAGCAGCCCCCGACACTCCTACGAGCAGTACTTC. Translation: CASSPRHSYEQYF.

The chain links TRBV25-1 to TRBJ1-6, with D possibly matching TRBD1 (5 bases). Germline V gives CDR1 MGHDK, CDR2 SYGVNS. The ends were cut back, 3 bases at V and 14 bases at J, with 14 bases in the middle. The CDR3 is made up of 13 amino acids. CDR3 nucleotides: TGTGCCAGCAGTGAGTGGGGGTTTTTAGCCCTCCACTTT. Amino acids: CASSEWGFLALHF.

This clonotype came up once. The chain joins TRBV6-4 to TRBJ1-2; D gene unclear. CDR1 is MRHNA, CDR2 SNTAGT, per germline. V gave up 5 bases and J gave up 1 base, with 14 bases separating them. The CDR3 spans 15 residues. CDR3 sequence reads: CASSPLGGDNYGYTF. For the CDR3, the DNA is TGTGCCAGCAGTCCCCTCGGTGGGGATAACTATGGCTACACCTTC.

The chain recombines TRBV10-3 with TRBJ1-1, with D unresolved. Germline V lookup: CDR1 ENHRY, CDR2 SYGVKD. Trimming took off 8 bases at V and 0 bases at J, with 7 bases between the two ends. The CDR3 runs to 12 residues. CDR3 DNA: TGTGCCATCGGCGCGCTGAACACTGAAGCTTTCTTT. Its translation: CAIGALNTEAFF.

This clonotype was seen a few times. This sequence joins TRBV5-5 and TRBJ2-2, with TRBD1 as a possible D gene (5 bases). The CDR3 totals 15 residues. Trimming removed 1 base at V and 6 bases at J, with 13 bases between. Germline CDR1 reads SGHKS; CDR2 reads YYEKEE (reference sequence). The CDR3 DNA reads TGTGCCAGCAGCTTGTTGCAGGGTGGGGCCGGGGAGCTGTTTTTT. This sequence encodes CASSLLQGGAGELFF.

This clonotype has just a few counts. The rearrangement links TRBV28 to TRBJ2-3; maybe TRBD2 (6 bases). The CDR3 is 16 amino acids. Germline loops: CDR1 MDHEN, CDR2 SYDVKM. V shed 3 bases and J shed 3 bases, with 16 bases lying between them. CDR3 residues: CASSFSTGRRTDTQYF. The CDR3 coding sequence is TGTGCCAGCAGTTTTTCGACCGGGAGAAGAACAGATACGCAGTATTTT.

The J gene is TRBJ2-7, the V gene TRBV5-1, with TRBD1 identical over 9 bases. The germline V gene encodes CDR1 SGHRS and CDR2 YFSETQ. The trim removed 3 bases at V and 4 bases at J, leaving 5 bases unmatched. The CDR3 has 14 residues. CDR3 in DNA: TGCGCCAGCAGCTGGGGACAGGGACTTTACGAGCAGTACTTC. Translating it yields CASSWGQGLYEQYF.

The chain uses TRBV20-1 and TRBJ1-1; no clear D gene. The germline CDR1 and CDR2 sequences are DFQATT and SNEGSKA (reference sequence). The CDR3 has 14 residues. V lost 2 bases to trimming and J lost 1 base, with 11 bases between them. Written as DNA, the CDR3 is TGCAGTGCTAGACTCTCCACGGGGAACACTGAAGCTTTCTTT. This translates into CSARLSTGNTEAFF.

V usage is TRBV19 and J usage is TRBJ2-2; 12 bases fit TRBD1. V was pared by 6 bases and J by 6 bases, with 5 bases of the junction left unmatched. The germline V gene encodes CDR1 LNHDA and CDR2 SQIVND (reference sequence). The CDR3 has 15 amino acids. The CDR3 sequence: CASRTGTGGPGELFF. The CDR3 nucleotides read TGTGCCAGTAGAACCGGGACAGGGGGCCCCGGGGAGCTGTTTTTT.

This clonotype was counted a few times. The chain carries TRBV3-1 and TRBJ1-3; 7 nucleotides line up with TRBD1. The germline V gene encodes CDR1 LGHDT and CDR2 YNNKEL (reference sequence). This CDR3 is 17 amino acids long. V dropped 0 bases and J dropped 3; count of bases not matched to a gene: 8. The CDR3 nucleotides are TGTGCCAGCAGCCAAGAGAGGACAGGCATGTTTGGAAACACCATATATTTT. This codes for CASSQERTGMFGNTIYF.

This chain connects TRBV6-6 to TRBJ2-6; possibly TRBD2 for D (5 bases). From germline, CDR1 is MNHNY and CDR2 SVGAGI (reference sequence). V lost 10 bases and J 0 bases, leaving 7 bases between the germline ends. The CDR3 covers 13 residues. CDR3: CATRGSGANVLTF. The CDR3 nucleotides read TGTGCCACCCGGGGCTCTGGGGCCAACGTCCTGACTTTC.

The table lists this clonotype with a few counts. The V gene is TRBV14, the J gene TRBJ2-2; D possibly uses TRBD1 or TRBD2 (5 bases each). CDR3 length equals 16 residues. V was clipped by 0 bases and J by 4 bases, with 12 bases between them. Germline assignment: CDR1 SGHDN and CDR2 FVKESK. CDR3 in amino acids: CASSQDRPGTTGELFF. In nucleotides, the CDR3 is TGTGCCAGCAGCCAAGATCGCCCAGGGACCACCGGGGAGCTGTTTTTT. The full variable domain, rest sourced from reference TRBV14 and TRBJ2-2, is EAGVTQFPSHSVIEKGQTVTLRCDPISGHDNLYWYRRVMGKEIKFLLHFVKESKQDESGMPNNRFLAERTGGTYSTLKVQPAELEDSGVYFCASSQDRPGTTGELFFGEGSRLTVL.

This clonotype was picked up a small number of times. The chain is built from TRBV30 and TRBJ2-7; 8 nucleotides align to TRBD1. The germline V gene has CDR1 GTSNPN and CDR2 SVGIG (reference sequence). This CDR3 is 14 amino acids long. Unmatched junction bases numbered 4, after V lost 0 bases and J lost 3 bases. In DNA, the CDR3 is TGTGCCTGGAGTGTGGATACAGGGGGCTACGAGCAGTACTTC. This translates into CAWSVDTGGYEQYF.

The table lists this clonotype with a few counts. CDR3: CATLDRASTDTQYF. CDR3 DNA sequence: TGTGCCACCTTGGACAGGGCTAGCACAGATACGCAGTATTTT. The chain links TRBV7-2 to TRBJ2-3, with 8 bases aligning to TRBD1. V shed 10 bases, J shed 0 bases, and the junction held 6 bases outside the gene matches. Germline V gene lookup returns CDR1 SGHTA and CDR2 FQGNSA. This CDR3 is built from 14 residues.

The chain links TRBV11-2 to TRBJ2-5; 14 bases fit TRBD2. CDR1 is SGHAT and CDR2 is FQNNGV in the germline V gene. This CDR3 is 17 amino acids long. V was pared by 3 bases and J by 3 bases, with 6 bases of the junction left unmatched. The CDR3: CASSFVLGLAGEETQYF. The CDR3 nucleotides are TGTGCCAGCAGCTTTGTTCTGGGACTAGCGGGAGAAGAGACCCAGTACTTC.